This TCR beta chain emerged from a study of blood T cell repertoires in COVID-19. Study overall: Sites across the United States, Italy and Spain contributed samples from acute and convalescent COVID-19. The cDNA or gDNA used as material had been derived from T cells, B-cell-depleted T cells, or PBMCs.

As handled by the study authors: For nucleated cells, counts were estimated from reference gene primer amplification. Sequencing used immunoSEQ multiplex PCR; TCRdb keeps in-frame clones, though not all of them. The DNA gave D and trimming, while V, J and clone size come from that table. The table lists some 220,000 clones, 65% to 85% of them singletons. V lost 4 bases to trimming and J lost 3 bases; unmatched junction nucleotides: 10. The germline gives CDR1 LGHNA, CDR2 YNFKEQ. CDR3 length: 17 residues. The gene calls are TRBV4-2 and TRBJ2-2; 8 nucleotides match TRBD2. The receptor comes from a woman aged 60-75 years with acute or convalescent COVID-19. Sequencing was performed on peripheral blood. The CDR3 DNA sequence: TGTGCCAGCAGCCGCAAGCCGGGGGGGGCAGACACCGGGGAGCTGTTTTTT. It is translated as CASSRKPGGADTGELFF.